This record covers a single TCR beta chain. This clonotype was seen more than once but under ten times. Its antigen remains undetermined. The record has no base qualities; no much larger clone is one base away. This sample was included in a study of T and B cells in COVID-19 patients (dated by TCRdb to 2020 to 2022). For the study in its entirety: In this study, adaptive immunity was profiled in COVID-19 patients who either had active infection or had recovered, using TRB and IGH repertoire sequencing of peripheral blood. A recovered cohort was made up of 15 to 19 patients contributing 20 samples, mostly after mild to moderate COVID-19 managed as outpatients. Median age was roughly 32 years in the recovered cohort versus under 70 years in the active-infection cohort. Of the approximately 21 patients in the active-infection cohort, approximately eleven were critically ill and needed mechanical ventilation or ECMO. Comorbidities linked to unfavorable COVID-19 outcome were present in 18 of 20 patients in the active-infection cohort. Over 8 million TCR sequences were analysed in a TCR and BCR sequence repository that covered 30 to 45 patients and around 72 time points. A couple of patients belonged to both the recovered and active cohorts because samples were available from active disease and after recovery. Repertoire analyses used an age-matched reference group of 30 to 40 healthy donors who were negative for COVID-19 antibodies as the comparison. As many as 9 follow-up blood samples were taken per patient, and some of the samples covered different disease stages within the same individual.

TRB repertoires were amplified from approximately 270-530 ng of genomic DNA extracted from blood. Summary of the overall study and its limitations: Specific T cell subsets (CD4+/Treg/CD8+) and sorted SARS-CoV-2-responsive or tetramer+ T cells had not yet been sequenced, and the corresponding sequencing experiments were ongoing. Blood samples from mildly ill patients during symptoms and early samples from severe cases were scarce. The reported TCR clusters were stated to require prospective validation before clinical use. In active COVID-19, TRB repertoires were highly clonal, while at recovery, diversity and richness increased above the levels seen in healthy donors. The recovered cohort had roughly 2,100 exclusive TCR clusters, including approximately 34 low-pGen clusters. Patients with COVID-19 were reported to show strongly skewed TRBV/TRBJ gene usage. The size of the cohort was considered insufficient for assessing HLA contributions to COVID-19 susceptibility or severity.

The data were produced on an Illumina MiSeq. TRB rearrangements were amplified by multiplex PCR with BIOMED2 TRB-A/B primer pools. Illumina-compatible adapters and 7-nucleotide sample barcodes were attached to the amplicons in two consecutive PCRs. Phusion HS II polymerase was used for all library PCRs. The amplicons were purified from gel with the NucleoSpin Gel and PCR Clean-up kit, measured on Qubit, and combined at 4 nM. Before Illumina next-generation sequencing, the quality of the amplicon pool was assessed on an Agilent 2100 Bioanalyzer. From the authors' description of their analysis: TRB rearrangements were annotated with MiXCR 3.0.8 using the default MiXCR reference library. Non-productive reads and sequences with fewer than 2 reads were removed, and each unique CDR3 nucleotide sequence was counted as one clone. R 3.5.1 was used to calculate clonality, diversity, richness and V-J gene usage. GLIPH2 was used for TCR clustering by CDR3 similarity, and generation probabilities were calculated by OLGA. GLIPH2 clusters were kept only if they contained at least four unique TCR clonotypes found in at least three individuals. The public reads were reprocessed in TCRdb via fastp at Q25 and MiXCR, keeping in-frame beta chains. Rows with a matching CDR3 protein are joined into one entry that keeps the most common DNA and genes. TCRdb, not the original authors, processed these V and J calls. The sample table shows 7,000 to 10,000 distinct CDR3 sequences, and around 31% are seen once. Of the sample, roughly 17% is held by the ten largest clones.

V is shortened by 6 bases, J by 0 bases, and the region joining them spans 19 bases. CDR1 MRHNA and CDR2 SNTAGT are derived from the germline V gene. Counted from cysteine to phenylalanine, this CDR3 has 17 amino acids. The read is trimmed to its CDR3 DNA, 51 bases read in frame from base 1. The sample comprised blood. This receptor chain uses TRBV6-4 and TRBJ2-3, and possibly TRBD1, on 5 matching bases. This TCR came from a human donor with active COVID-19. The CDR3 region: CASSLATQGISTDTQYF. The DNA is as follows: TGTGCCAGCAGCCTTGCAACTCAGGGAATCAGCACAGATACGCAGTATTTT.